This TCR beta chain is drawn from a study of technical replicates of blood from a few donors. The V gene end was trimmed by 4 bases and the J gene end by 2 bases; junction bases not matched to a gene: 12. Germline values: CDR1 MNHEY, CDR2 SMNVEV (reference sequence). This CDR3 spans 17 amino acids. The repertoire was sequenced with immunoSEQ multiplex PCR; TCRdb's copy has only in-frame clones and lacks some. The sample comprises approximately 16,000 clones, around nine tenths of which are singletons, and about 12% rests with the top ten. The origin of this receptor is a human donor in good health. The chain recombines TRBV27 with TRBJ2-3; 7 bases are shared with TRBD1. The sample taken for sequencing was PBMCs. CDR3 nucleotide sequence: TGTGCCAGCAGTTACCGGGACAGCCCTGTTTCCACAGATACGCAGTATTTT. Protein product: CASSYRDSPVSTDTQYF.